This TCR beta chain originates from a study of CD8 T cells in Susac syndrome. The CDR3 is made up of 13 amino acids. Trimming stripped 1 base from V and 7 bases from J, with 5 bases between. Germline V gives CDR1 MGHDK, CDR2 SYGVNS. After extraction with the RNeasy kit, about 0.45 to 1 ug of the RNA was reverse transcribed using random hexamers. TCRdb used MiXCR to reprocess the immunoSEQ multiplex PCR reads, holding one entry per CDR3 protein. The table shows 110,000 or so distinct CDR3 sequences, with more than 85% occurring only once. Peripheral blood CD8+ and CD4+ T cells were profiled by TCR beta sequencing.

The TCR sequence derives from a human donor with multiple sclerosis. The V and J genes are TRBV25-1 and TRBJ1-6; D not certain. Sequencing was carried out using CD4+ T cells from PBMCs. CDR3 region: CASSESWNSPLHF. Written as DNA, the CDR3 is TGTGCCAGCAGTGAATCATGGAATTCACCCCTCCACTTT. The full variable domain, with the rest looked up from reference TRBV25-1 and TRBJ1-6, is EADIYQTPRYLVIGTGKKITLECSQTMGHDKMYWYQQDPGMELHLIHYSYGVNSTEKGDLSSESTVSRIRTEHFPLTLESARPSHTSQYLCASSESWNSPLHFGNGTRLTVT.